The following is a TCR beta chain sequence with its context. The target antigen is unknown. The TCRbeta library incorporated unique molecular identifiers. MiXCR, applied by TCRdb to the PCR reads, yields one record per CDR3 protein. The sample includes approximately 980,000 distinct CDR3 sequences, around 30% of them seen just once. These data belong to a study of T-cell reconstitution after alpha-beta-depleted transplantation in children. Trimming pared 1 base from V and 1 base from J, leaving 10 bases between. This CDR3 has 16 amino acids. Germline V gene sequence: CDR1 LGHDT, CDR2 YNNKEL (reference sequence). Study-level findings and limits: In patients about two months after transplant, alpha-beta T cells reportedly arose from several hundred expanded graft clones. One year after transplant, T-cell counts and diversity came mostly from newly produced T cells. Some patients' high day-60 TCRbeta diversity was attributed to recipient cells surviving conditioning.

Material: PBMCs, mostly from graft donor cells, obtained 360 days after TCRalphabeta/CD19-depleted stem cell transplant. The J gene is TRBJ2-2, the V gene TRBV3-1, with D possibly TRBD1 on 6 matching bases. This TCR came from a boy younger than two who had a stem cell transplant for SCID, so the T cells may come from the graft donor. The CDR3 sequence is CASSQGSRGNTGELFF. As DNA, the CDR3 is TGTGCCAGCAGCCAAGGTTCCAGGGGGAACACCGGGGAGCTGTTTTTT.